The T cell receptor beta chain described here comes from a study of T cell responses to AZD1222 COVID-19 vaccine. Study observations and caveats: Possibly, clonal diversity was underestimated; donors were largely white British and included more females. Spike was spanned by vaccine-associated CD4 TCRs, which were dominant at 160-218 and 743-854.

The repertoire was sequenced with immunoSEQ multiplex PCR; TCRdb's copy has only in-frame clones and lacks some. The table records 120,000 to 150,000 clones, around 88% of them present only once. To note about this clone: The antigen is undetermined.

V shed 10 bases and J shed 3 bases, with 9 bases lying between them. The CDR3 sequence is 11 residues long. The germline V gene encodes CDR1 LNHDA and CDR2 SQIVND (reference sequence). Sequenced here: peripheral blood, sampled on day 0 of AZD1222 vaccination. The receptor was derived from an adult in good health. This chain joins TRBV19 and TRBJ1-1; D is ambiguous. The CDR3, as DNA: TGTGCCACCGCGGACCACACTGAAGCTTTCTTT. Its protein product is CATADHTEAFF.